These T cell receptor beta chains were read from a single sample in a study of T cells after yellow fever vaccination. TCRdb re-derived calls from the 5' RACE reads in MiXCR, one entry per CDR3 protein. The sample consists of fewer than 350,000 distinct CDR3 sequences, approximately 4% of them appearing once. The specimen was PBMCs, collected 15 days after the yellow fever booster vaccination. The receptor source for this set is a man aged 18 to 29 who received the YFV17D yellow fever vaccine. Each CDR3 is given with its conserved first and last residue. The D gene is left open where the match is weak. Clone sizes are given selectively: once, few, many, or a class where the clone is expanded.

length | J | V | D | size | DNA | CDR3
15 | TRBJ1-1 | TRBV4-1 | . | . | TGCGCCAGCAGCCAAGGCAGGCACCTGAACACTGAAGCTTTCTTT | CASSQGRHLNTEAFF
15 | TRBJ1-2 | TRBV20-1 | . | many | TGCAGTGCTAGAGATAGCACAGGCCCATCCTATGGCTACACCTTC | CSARDSTGPSYGYTF
11 | TRBJ2-1 | TRBV2 | . | few | TGTGCCAGCCAGACGGTCAATGAGCAGTTCTTC | CASQTVNEQFF
14 | TRBJ1-1 | TRBV5-1 | . | . | TGCGCCAGCAGCTCCTCCGGGACATACACTGAAGCTTTCTTT | CASSSSGTYTEAFF
15 | TRBJ1-5 | TRBV4-2 | . | many | TGTGCCAGCAGCCAAGAAGAAACCGGGGATCAGCCCCAGCATTTT | CASSQEETGDQPQHF
11 | TRBJ2-1 | TRBV7-2 | . | many | TGTGCCAGCAGCTTAAGTGTGCAGAGGTTCTTC | CASSLSVQRFF
13 | TRBJ1-2 | TRBV12-3/TRBV12-4 | . | many | TGTGCCAGCAGGCCCGGGACGGACTATGGCTACACCTTC | CASRPGTDYGYTF
16 | TRBJ1-6 | TRBV5-1 | . | . | TGCGCCAGCAGCTTGGCCGTCGGCAGCGGGATTTCACCCCTCCACTTT | CASSLAVGSGISPLHF
14 | TRBJ1-2 | TRBV7-2 | TRBD1 | many | TGTGCCAGCAGCGAGGGACAGGTAAACTATGGCTACACCTTC | CASSEGQVNYGYTF
12 | TRBJ2-7 | TRBV7-6 | . | many | TGTGCCAGCAGCCCGGCCTCCTACGAGCAGTACTTC | CASSPASYEQYF
15 | TRBJ2-5 | TRBV12-3/TRBV12-4 | TRBD2 | few | TGTGCCAGCAGTACTAGACGACTAGCCTTACAGACCCAGTACTTC | CASSTRRLALQTQYF
14 | TRBJ2-1 | TRBV29-1 | . | . | TGCAGCGTTGAAGATCGGGGGATCTACAATGAGCAGTTCTTC | CSVEDRGIYNEQFF
13 | TRBJ2-6 | TRBV12-3/TRBV12-4 | . | . | TGTGCCAGCAGGAGGGGCGGGGCCAACGTCCTGACTTTC | CASRRGGANVLTF
14 | TRBJ2-1 | TRBV4-1 | . | many | TGCGCCAGCAGCCAACAGAGATTAGTAGCATGGCAGTTCTTC | CASSQQRLVAWQFF
13 | TRBJ2-2 | TRBV20-1 | TRBD1 | . | TGCAGTGCTAGCAGACAGGGAGCCGGGGAGCTGTTTTTT | CSASRQGAGELFF
16 | TRBJ1-6 | TRBV6-2/TRBV6-3 | . | few | TGTGCCAGCAGTCCGACTCCGCAGGGAAGCAATTCACCCCTCCACTTT | CASSPTPQGSNSPLHF
12 | TRBJ2-1 | TRBV12-3/TRBV12-4 | TRBD2 | many | TGTGCCAGCGTAGCGGGGGGTAATGAGCAGTTCTTC | CASVAGGNEQFF
16 | TRBJ1-1 | TRBV6-5 | TRBD1 | many | TGTGCCAGCAGTCCGTGGGTGGGACAGGGTGACACTGAAGCTTTCTTT | CASSPWVGQGDTEAFF
14 | TRBJ2-3 | TRBV7-2 | . | few | TGTGCCAGCAGCTTCGGATATGGGCCAGATACGCAGTATTTT | CASSFGYGPDTQYF
14 | TRBJ1-2 | TRBV3-1 | . | . | TGTGCCAGCAGCCAACGCGACACGAGCTATGGCTACACCTTC | CASSQRDTSYGYTF
15 | TRBJ1-1 | TRBV20-1 | TRBD1 | many | TGCAGTGCCCTAATTGGAGGGACAGGGGACACTGAAGCTTTCTTT | CSALIGGTGDTEAFF
14 | TRBJ2-7 | TRBV6-5 | . | many | TGTGCCAGCAGTTACCAAGACAGGACCTACGAGCAGTACTTC | CASSYQDRTYEQYF
16 | TRBJ1-1 | TRBV29-1 | TRBD1 | few | TGCAGCGTCCGGGGGGCAAGACAGGGGGCGAGCACTGAAGCTTTCTTT | CSVRGARQGASTEAFF
16 | TRBJ2-1 | TRBV7-8 | . | . | TGTGCCAGCAGCTTACAGGCCACTTTACGCCGGAATGAGCAGTTCTTC | CASSLQATLRRNEQFF
12 | TRBJ1-1 | TRBV12-3/TRBV12-4 | . | . | TGTGCCCGGGGGCCCATCGACACTGAAGCTTTCTTT | CARGPIDTEAFF
16 | TRBJ2-3 | TRBV12-3/TRBV12-4 | . | many | TGTGCCAGCAGTGGGGCCCCCCGGGTGAGCACAGATACGCAGTATTTT | CASSGAPRVSTDTQYF
15 | TRBJ1-1 | TRBV4-2 | . | few | TGTGCCAGCAGCCACGGCTCTCAGGGGAACACTGAAGCTTTCTTT | CASSHGSQGNTEAFF
15 | TRBJ2-7 | TRBV7-2 | . | few | TGTGCCAGCAGCTTATTTACAGGGCGCGGCCACGAGCAGTACTTC | CASSLFTGRGHEQYF
15 | TRBJ1-5 | TRBV12-3/TRBV12-4 | . | many | TGTGCCAGCAGTTTTCTAGGACCTGGGAATCAGCCCCAGCATTTT | CASSFLGPGNQPQHF
13 | TRBJ2-5 | TRBV4-3 | . | . | TGCGCCAGCCGGTCCCGATTCGGTGAGACCCAGTACTTC | CASRSRFGETQYF
16 | TRBJ1-1 | TRBV5-1 | . | many | TGCGCCAGCAGCTCAGGGGACCCTCCCTTCAGCACTGAAGCTTTCTTT | CASSSGDPPFSTEAFF
12 | TRBJ2-4 | TRBV10-2 | . | many | TGCGCCAGCAGTGATAAAGGGAACATTCAGTACTTC | CASSDKGNIQYF
15 | TRBJ1-2 | TRBV5-1 | TRBD1 | many | TGCGCCAGCAGCCCCGTGGGACAGGGACACTATGGCTACACCTTC | CASSPVGQGHYGYTF
12 | TRBJ2-7 | TRBV6-6 | . | . | TGTGCCAGCAGTTACCCAGGGAACGAGCAGTACTTC | CASSYPGNEQYF
15 | TRBJ2-7 | TRBV4-2 | . | many | TGTGCCAGCAGCCAGGGCAGGGCTAGAGTCCACGAGCAGTACTTC | CASSQGRARVHEQYF
18 | TRBJ2-3 | TRBV7-6 | TRBD1 | few | TGTGCCAGCAGCTTAGAGGGTGGACAGGGGACTAGCACAGATACGCAGTATTTT | CASSLEGGQGTSTDTQYF
17 | TRBJ2-1 | TRBV7-2 | TRBD1 | few | TGTGCCAGCAGCTACCGGGACAGGGGGAGCTCCTACAATGAGCAGTTCTTC | CASSYRDRGSSYNEQFF
14 | TRBJ2-7 | TRBV5-1 | . | many | TGCGCCAGCAGCTTGACTTCCAGCCCCTACGAGCAGTACTTC | CASSLTSSPYEQYF
14 | TRBJ1-2 | TRBV12-3/TRBV12-4 | . | many | TGTGCCAGCAGTTTAGAGGGGCAGAGCACGGGCTACACCTTC | CASSLEGQSTGYTF
15 | TRBJ2-1 | TRBV20-1 | . | many | TGCAGTGCTAGAGTTGACCGCAGGGTCGGAGATGAGCAGTTCTTC | CSARVDRRVGDEQFF
15 | TRBJ2-1 | TRBV11-3 | . | . | TGTGCCAGCAGCCGATTCCCCGGGGGGCTAGGTGAGCAGTTCTTC | CASSRFPGGLGEQFF
22 | TRBJ2-3 | TRBV7-2 | . | few | TGTGCCAGCAGCTTCACTCAAACCAGGAGATTCGGAGGGTACCTTTTGGGAGATACGCAGTATTTT | CASSFTQTRRFGGYLLGDTQYF
16 | TRBJ2-2 | TRBV7-3 | . | many | TGTGCCAGCAGCCCCTTCGGGGAGCTGAACACCGGGGAGCTGTTTTTT | CASSPFGELNTGELFF
13 | TRBJ1-6 | TRBV7-2 | . | many | TGTGCCAGCAGCTTAGTAATTGGATCACCCCTCCACTTT | CASSLVIGSPLHF
15 | TRBJ1-5 | TRBV7-2 | . | many | TGTGCCAGCAGCCCCGCCGCAGGGAACGGCCAGCCCCAGCATTTT | CASSPAAGNGQPQHF
13 | TRBJ1-1 | TRBV5-1 | . | . | TGCGCCAGCAGTGTAGTAGGGCTCACTGAAGCTTTCTTT | CASSVVGLTEAFF
15 | TRBJ2-2 | TRBV15 | . | many | TGTGCCACCAGCAGCCGGGACGCCGGCACCGGGGAGCTGTTTTTT | CATSSRDAGTGELFF
15 | TRBJ1-2 | TRBV7-3 | . | few | TGTGCCAGCAGCTTAACCGGCGGTAATAACTATGGCTACACCTTC | CASSLTGGNNYGYTF
15 | TRBJ2-3 | TRBV5-1 | TRBD2 | . | TGCGCCAGCAGCCCTAGCGGGGGGGCTTGGGATACGCAGTATTTT | CASSPSGGAWDTQYF
16 | TRBJ2-2 | TRBV6-6 | . | few | TGTGCCAGCAGTTACGTGTGGCAGGTGATAGGCGGGGAGCTGTTTTTT | CASSYVWQVIGGELFF
14 | TRBJ2-2 | TRBV27 | . | many | TGTGCCAGCATGTCTTTGGGGAACACCGGGGAGCTGTTTTTT | CASMSLGNTGELFF
16 | TRBJ2-3 | TRBV5-4 | TRBD2 | . | TGTGCCAGCAGAACCGGGACTAGCGGATCCACAGATACGCAGTATTTT | CASRTGTSGSTDTQYF
12 | TRBJ1-5 | TRBV7-2 | . | many | TGTGCCAGCAGTGACAGCAATCAGCCCCAGCATTTT | CASSDSNQPQHF
13 | TRBJ1-3 | TRBV30 | . | many | TGTGCCTGGAGGATCTACTCTGGAAACACCATATATTTT | CAWRIYSGNTIYF
15 | TRBJ1-4 | TRBV18 | . | few | TGTGCCAGCTCACCAGAGACCCACCCGAATGAAAAACTGTTTTTT | CASSPETHPNEKLFF
13 | TRBJ2-3 | TRBV6-5 | . | few | TGTGCCAGCAGCGCTTATCTGACAGATACGCAGTATTTT | CASSAYLTDTQYF
17 | TRBJ2-5 | TRBV5-1 | . | many | TGCGCCAGCAGCTCCCTCCCTCCGGGACGCAGCCAAGAGACCCAGTACTTC | CASSSLPPGRSQETQYF